The 27 T cell receptor beta chains presented below share a single source sample, sequenced in a study of T cells in Graves' hyperthyroidism and ophthalmopathy. The CDR3 regions of TCR beta were amplified from RNA transcripts. Primed by the HTBI set, a first-round RT-PCR was run on the TCR CDR3. TCRdb called the multiplex PCR reads again in MiXCR, with one record for every CDR3 protein. The sample lists about 690,000 distinct CDR3 sequences; 17% were seen once. Sequencing was carried out using blood. The receptor source for this set is a man aged 50 to 60 with Graves' hyperthyroidism.

Ten or more counts support this clonotype. This chain links TRBV12-3 or TRBV12-4 with TRBJ2-1; tentatively, D is TRBD1 or TRBD2 (5 bases each). CDR3 length equals 15 residues. V was pared by 6 bases and J by 7 bases, with 19 bases between. CDR3 loop: CASSPLGEWVNEQFF. The CDR3 DNA reads TGTGCCAGCAGCCCTCTGGGGGAGTGGGTAAATGAGCAGTTCTTC.

The genes are TRBV7-9 and TRBJ1-3, with a tentative D call TRBD1 (6 bases). The V end lost 7 bases, the J end lost 2 bases, and 18 bases lay between the germline ends. This CDR3 has 16 residues. The germline CDR1 and CDR2 sequences are SEHNR and FQNEAQ (reference sequence). As DNA, the CDR3 is TGTGCCAGCATACGCTGGGGGGGGCAACCTGGAAACACCATATATTTT. This encodes CASIRWGGQPGNTIYF.

This clonotype was detected many times. The DNA for the CDR3 is TGTGCCAGCAGCCTCGATATCACAGATACGCAGTATTTT. Encoded protein: CASSLDITDTQYF. This rearrangement joins TRBV14 to TRBJ2-3; D is unclear. The CDR3 covers 13 residues. V gave up 4 bases and J gave up 2 bases, with 7 bases separating them. CDR1 and CDR2 (germline): SGHDN, FVKESK.

This clonotype was picked up a small number of times. The chain carries TRBV5-1 and TRBJ1-1, with 7 positions matching TRBD1. The CDR3 totals 17 residues. The V segment lost 3 bases and the J segment 0 bases; nucleotides outside the gene matches: 11. Germline CDR1 is SGHRS and CDR2 is YFSETQ. The CDR3 nucleotides read TGCGCCAGCAGCTGGGGCGGAGGGGGCGGTATGAACACTGAAGCTTTCTTT. Amino acids: CASSWGGGGGMNTEAFF.

The V and J genes are TRBV28 and TRBJ2-5; D not certain. Trimming took off 3 bases at V and 2 bases at J, with 10 bases between the two ends. CDR1 is MDHEN and CDR2 is SYDVKM in the germline V gene. The CDR3 sequence is 14 residues long. CDR3 region: CASSFLGKQETQYF. The CDR3 nucleotides read TGTGCCAGCAGTTTTCTAGGTAAACAAGAGACCCAGTACTTC.

The chain joins TRBV4-1 to TRBJ2-7, with TRBD2 identical over 15 bases. V lost 4 bases, J lost 7 bases, and 8 bases stayed unmatched. CDR1 and CDR2 (germline): MGHRA, YSYEKL. The CDR3 totals 16 residues. CDR3 sequence (DNA): TGCGCCAGCAGCCGATCGGGACTAGCGGGAGGAGGTGAGCAGTACTTC. Residues: CASSRSGLAGGGEQYF.

About this clonotype itself: At one boundary the junction diverges from the germline segment, which might be a read error. The chain has TRBV5-1 and TRBJ1-4, with a weak D call TRBD1 (5 bases). Germline CDR1 is SGHRS and CDR2 is YFSETQ. This CDR3 is built from 16 residues. The CDR3 DNA sequence: TGCGCCAGCAGCTTGTTTTGGTCGGGGACTAATGAAAAACTGCTTTTT. This encodes CASSLFWSGTNEKLLF.

This clonotype was seen only a few times. The V and J genes are TRBV7-6 and TRBJ2-1; D uncertain. CDR3 length: 14 residues. Germline CDR1 reads SGHVS; CDR2 reads FNYEAQ. Trimming pared 4 bases from V and 6 bases from J, leaving 13 bases between. DNA of the CDR3: TGTGCCAGCAGCTCCTCCGGGCCCCTCAATGAGCAGTTCTTC. It translates to CASSSSGPLNEQFF.

This clonotype was found a few times. The chain combines TRBV19 with TRBJ2-1, with 7 bases aligning to TRBD2. This CDR3 region has 15 residues. Germline trimming cut 5 bases from V and 5 bases from J; bases unmatched to any gene: 9. Germline CDR1 is LNHDA and CDR2 is SQIVND (reference sequence). The CDR3 loop is CASSAGEARHNEQFF. The CDR3 bases are TGTGCCAGTAGTGCGGGAGAAGCCAGACACAATGAGCAGTTCTTC.

The chain is built from TRBV27 and TRBJ1-5; no firm D call. Germline-derived CDR1 and CDR2 are MNHEY and SMNVEV (reference sequence). The ends were cut back, 0 bases at V and 6 bases at J, with 12 bases in the middle. The CDR3 length is 15 residues. As DNA, the CDR3 is TGTGCCAGCAGTTTATCGATAAGCCGGGTTCAGCCCCAGCATTTT. Translation gives CASSLSISRVQPQHF.

This clonotype was detected only a few times. The chain combines TRBV5-5 with TRBJ2-7, with a tentative D call TRBD1 (5 bases). This CDR3 contains 15 residues. V lost 4 bases and J lost 4, with 18 bases in between. Germline CDR1 reads SGHKS; CDR2 reads YYEKEE (reference sequence). The CDR3 nucleotides are TGTGCCAGCAGCCCGGGCCCAGGGATGGGGTACGAGCAGTACTTC. This codes for CASSPGPGMGYEQYF.

This clonotype showed up many times. The CDR3: CATSDLDSSYEQYF. CDR3 coding DNA: TGTGCCACCAGTGATCTAGATAGCTCCTACGAGCAGTACTTC. This chain joins TRBV24-1 and TRBJ2-7, with D unresolved. The germline V and J ends were trimmed by 3 bases and 0 bases, with 8 bases remaining between them. This CDR3 spans 14 amino acids. Per germline, CDR1 KGHDR and CDR2 SFDVKD.

This clonotype appeared many times. The rearrangement joins TRBV27 to TRBJ2-3, with TRBD2 matching 8 bases. V was clipped by 3 bases and J by 5 bases; unmatched bases: 7. The CDR3 length is 15 residues. Germline assignment: CDR1 MNHEY and CDR2 SMNVEV (reference sequence). The CDR3 coding sequence is TGTGCCAGCAGTTTCGGCGGACTAGCTCAAGATACGCAGTATTTT. Encoded protein: CASSFGGLAQDTQYF.

This clonotype was counted at least ten times. This rearrangement joins TRBV11-2 to TRBJ2-2; D may be TRBD1 (5 bases). Deletions cut 5 bases from V and 6 bases from J, with 13 bases between. CDR1 and CDR2 from the germline V gene are SGHAT and FQNNGV. The CDR3 is made up of 14 amino acids. The CDR3 DNA reads TGTGCCAGCAGCAGCAGACAGTTCTCCGGGGAGCTGTTTTTT. This sequence encodes CASSSRQFSGELFF.

This clonotype was detected many times. V gene TRBV30 combines with J gene TRBJ2-7; the D gene is possibly TRBD2 (5 bases). The CDR3 has 13 residues. Trimming left V 0 bases short and J 2 bases short, with 8 bases between. Germline V CDR1 and CDR2: GTSNPN, SVGIG (reference sequence). The CDR3 region has the DNA TGTGCCTGGAGTGTGGCGGGCGCCTACGAGCAGTACTTC. Protein: CAWSVAGAYEQYF.

This clonotype has at least ten counts. This chain uses TRBV5-1 with TRBJ2-7, with 9 bases aligning to TRBD1. J was trimmed by 7 bases and V by 4 bases; bases with no gene match: 9. This CDR3 is 14 amino acids long. CDR1 is SGHRS, CDR2 YFSETQ, per germline. In DNA form, the CDR3 reads TGCGCCAGCAGCCCCCGGGACAGGGTGGAAGAGCAGTACTTC. Its translation: CASSPRDRVEEQYF.

This clonotype showed up many times. The chain combines TRBV28 with TRBJ2-7; 8 nucleotides agree with TRBD2. V shed 4 bases, J shed 7 bases, and the junction held 12 bases outside the gene matches. The V gene's germline CDR1 is MDHEN and CDR2 SYDVKM. The CDR3 length is 15 residues. The CDR3 sequence is CASSSPSGSPGEQYF. The CDR3 bases are TGTGCCAGCAGTTCCCCTAGCGGGTCCCCTGGGGAGCAGTACTTC.

DNA of the CDR3: TGCAGCGCTAACGTTCGCCAAAACACTGAAGCTTTCTTT. This gives the protein CSANVRQNTEAFF. This chain connects TRBV29-1 to TRBJ1-1; D gene unclear. CDR3 length: 13 amino acids. V was shortened by 7 bases and J by 2 bases, with 14 bases between the two germline ends. CDR1 and CDR2 from the germline V gene are SQVTM and ANQGSEA.

Many counts were recorded for this clonotype. V usage is TRBV3-1 and J usage is TRBJ2-1; a possible D gene is TRBD2 (6 bases). The CDR3 covers 15 residues. Germline CDR1 and CDR2: LGHDT and YNNKEL (reference sequence). V was trimmed by 4 bases and J by 7 bases, leaving 17 bases between them. CDR3 amino acids: CASSLPGRGRNEQFF. CDR3 nucleotides: TGTGCCAGCAGCCTTCCGGGACGGGGGAGGAATGAGCAGTTCTTC.

This clonotype was recorded at least ten times. The chain has TRBV5-1 and TRBJ2-7; D possibly uses TRBD1 or TRBD2 (5 bases each). The CDR3 is 14 amino acids. Deletions cut 4 bases from V and 2 bases from J, with 13 bases between. The germline V gene encodes CDR1 SGHRS and CDR2 YFSETQ. CDR3 amino acids: CASSQGTETYEQYF. Written as DNA, the CDR3 is TGCGCCAGCAGCCAAGGGACGGAGACCTACGAGCAGTACTTC.

Ten or more counts support this clonotype. The chain carries TRBV18 and TRBJ2-1, with D perhaps matching TRBD1 (6 bases). The CDR3 consists of 15 residues. V was cut by 0 bases and J by 3 bases, with 9 bases left in between. The germline V gene encodes CDR1 KGHSH and CDR2 LQKENI. DNA for the CDR3: TGTGCCAGCTCACCACCCGGGACAAGCTACAATGAGCAGTTCTTC. This codes for CASSPPGTSYNEQFF. The full variable domain, its missing parts supplied by reference TRBV18 and TRBJ2-1, is NAGVMQNPRHLVRRRGQEARLRCSPMKGHSHVYWYRQLPEEGLKFMVYLQKENIIDESGMPKERFSAEFPKEGPSILRIQQVVRGDSAAYFCASSPPGTSYNEQFFGPGTRLTVL.

This clonotype was seen at least ten times. The rearrangement uses TRBV11-2 and TRBJ1-1; D is possibly TRBD1 (6 bases). The V gene lost 4 bases and the J gene lost 4 bases, with 16 bases spanning the gap. This CDR3 spans 15 amino acids. The germline gives CDR1 SGHAT, CDR2 FQNNGV. This CDR3 reads CASSSPWGAPTEAFF. CDR3 bases: TGTGCCAGCAGCTCGCCTTGGGGGGCGCCCACTGAAGCTTTCTTT.

The CDR3 nucleotides are TGTGCCAGCAGCGTAGATAGCGGAAACTCCTACGAGCAGTACTTC. Translating gives CASSVDSGNSYEQYF. The chain links TRBV9 to TRBJ2-7, with D possibly matching TRBD2 (6 bases). V lost 0 bases to trimming and J lost 0 bases, with 10 bases between them. Germline loops: CDR1 SGDLS, CDR2 YYNGEE. The CDR3 covers 15 residues.

The chain combines TRBV5-1 with TRBJ1-3; no clear D. In germline, CDR1 is SGHRS, CDR2 YFSETQ. With 5 bases removed from V and 2 bases from J, the gap between germline ends came to 11 bases. The CDR3 runs 14 residues. The CDR3 protein is CASSISGTGNTIYF. As DNA, the CDR3 is TGCGCCAGCAGTATCTCCGGGACTGGAAACACCATATATTTT.

The chain links TRBV24-1 to TRBJ2-3, with 9 positions matching TRBD1. There are 16 residues in the CDR3. Germline CDR1 and CDR2: KGHDR and SFDVKD. The V gene end was trimmed by 2 bases and the J gene end by 3 bases; junction bases not matched to a gene: 5. CDR3 in DNA: TGTGCCACCAGTGATTCATACAGGGGGCTAACAGATACGCAGTATTTT. It translates to CATSDSYRGLTDTQYF.

The gene calls are TRBV7-9 and TRBJ2-7, with 7 bases fitting TRBD1. Germline CDR1 SEHNR, CDR2 FQNEAQ (reference sequence). The length of the CDR3 is 14 residues. Trimming cost V 7 bases and J 2 bases; bases outside gene matches: 8. The CDR3 region is CASISGQGAYEQYF. The CDR3 nucleotides are TGTGCCAGCATCTCGGGCCAGGGGGCCTACGAGCAGTACTTC.

This clonotype was observed at least ten times. This sequence joins TRBV6-1 and TRBJ1-2, with 9 bases matching TRBD1. CDR1 and CDR2 (germline): MNHNS, SASEGT. The V segment lost 5 bases and the J segment 4 bases; nucleotides outside the gene matches: 8. The CDR3 runs to 15 residues. This CDR3 reads CASSPTGGRSYGYTF. CDR3 coding DNA: TGTGCCAGCAGTCCAACAGGGGGCCGTAGCTATGGCTACACCTTC.